This record covers a single T cell receptor beta chain. Treatment denoted: 15 Gy SBRT to primary tumor, nephrectomy 4 weeks later. This CDR3 is 14 amino acids long. V was cut by 1 base and J by 3 bases, with 10 bases left in between. From germline, CDR1 is SGHTA and CDR2 FQGNSA. Clones were sequenced by immunoSEQ multiplex PCR, and TCRdb holds only the in-frame ones, with some missing. Of about 4,300 clones listed, approximately 60% are singletons. The data were obtained in a study of radiation and T cells in renal cell carcinoma. This receptor was obtained from an older woman with renal cell carcinoma. The chain joins TRBV7-2 to TRBJ2-7; D is unclear. This sample comprised tumor tissue, obtained from a patient whose treatment included radiotherapy and nephrectomy. The CDR3 DNA sequence: TGTGCCAGCAGCTTAGAACGGATTTTCTACGAGCAGTACTTC. Translation: CASSLERIFYEQYF.